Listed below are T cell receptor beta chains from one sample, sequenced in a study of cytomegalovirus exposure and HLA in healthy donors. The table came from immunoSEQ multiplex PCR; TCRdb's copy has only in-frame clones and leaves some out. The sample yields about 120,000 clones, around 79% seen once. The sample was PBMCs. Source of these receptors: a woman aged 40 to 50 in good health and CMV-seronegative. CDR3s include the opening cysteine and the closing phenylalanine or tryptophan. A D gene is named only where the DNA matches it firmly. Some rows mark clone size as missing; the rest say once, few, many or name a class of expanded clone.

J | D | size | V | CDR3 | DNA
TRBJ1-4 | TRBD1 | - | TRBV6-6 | CASSSRDRHNEKLFF | TGTGCCAGCAGTTCCCGGGACAGACATAATGAAAAACTGTTTTTT
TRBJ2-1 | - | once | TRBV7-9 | CASSLALIEGNEQFF | TGTGCCAGCAGCTTAGCCCTGATCGAGGGCAATGAGCAGTTCTTC
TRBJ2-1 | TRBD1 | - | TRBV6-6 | CASRSTQGVPFNEQFF | TGTGCCAGCAGATCTACACAGGGGGTCCCCTTCAATGAGCAGTTCTTC
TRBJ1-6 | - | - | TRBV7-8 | CASSSTGGPRISPLHF | TGTGCCAGCAGCTCAACCGGGGGTCCCCGAATTTCACCCCTCCACTTT
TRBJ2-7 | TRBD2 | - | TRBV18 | CASSPGLALEEQYF | TGTGCCAGCTCACCGGGACTAGCCCTAGAAGAGCAGTACTTC
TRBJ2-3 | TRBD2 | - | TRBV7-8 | CASSARTGGMADTQYF | TGTGCCAGCAGCGCGCGGACCGGGGGGATGGCAGATACGCAGTATTTT
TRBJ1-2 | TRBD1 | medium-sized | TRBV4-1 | CASSQSTGGFYGYTF | TGCGCCAGCAGCCAATCCACAGGGGGCTTCTATGGCTACACCTTC
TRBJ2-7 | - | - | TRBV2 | CASTRSYEQYF | TGTGCCAGCACCAGGTCCTACGAGCAGTACTTC
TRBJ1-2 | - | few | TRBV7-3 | CASSLTPSGAYGYTF | TGTGCCAGCAGCTTAACGCCCTCAGGGGCTTATGGCTACACCTTC
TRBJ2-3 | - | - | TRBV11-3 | CASSPNTDTQYF | TGTGCCAGCAGCCCTAATACAGATACGCAGTATTTT
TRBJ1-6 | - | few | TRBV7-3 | CASSRGGRDSPLHF | TGTGCCAGCAGCCGGGGGGGGCGGGATTCACCCCTCCACTTT
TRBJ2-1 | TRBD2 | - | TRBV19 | CASSIDRLAGYNEQFF | TGTGCCAGTAGTATAGATCGACTAGCGGGCTACAATGAGCAGTTCTTC
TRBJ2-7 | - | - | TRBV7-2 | CASSPRGGGSSYEQYF | TGTGCCAGCAGCCCCCGGGGAGGGGGGAGCTCCTACGAGCAGTACTTC
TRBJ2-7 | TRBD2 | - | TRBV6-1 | CATLQRLAGSYEQYF | TGTGCCACCCTACAAAGACTAGCGGGATCCTACGAGCAGTACTTC
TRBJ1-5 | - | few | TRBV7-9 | CASSDGGSQPQHF | TGTGCCAGCAGCGACGGGGGGAGTCAGCCCCAGCATTTT
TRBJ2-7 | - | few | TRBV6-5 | CASSARGSQYF | TGTGCCAGCAGCGCGCGCGGCTCTCAGTACTTC
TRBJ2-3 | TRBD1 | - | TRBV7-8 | CASSSQGAMADTQYF | TGTGCCAGCAGCTCTCAGGGGGCAATGGCAGATACGCAGTATTTT
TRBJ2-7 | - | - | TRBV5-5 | CASSLGVTASSYEQYF | TGTGCCAGCAGCTTGGGGGTGACAGCCAGCTCCTACGAGCAGTACTTC
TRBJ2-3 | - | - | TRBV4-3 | CASSQESGDLDTQYF | TGCGCCAGCAGCCAAGAGTCGGGGGATCTAGATACGCAGTATTTT
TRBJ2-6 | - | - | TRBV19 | CASSMGASGANVLTF | TGTGCCAGTAGTATGGGGGCGAGTGGGGCCAACGTCCTGACTTTC
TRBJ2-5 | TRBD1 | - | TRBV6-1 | CASSEGQGVVETQYF | TGTGCCAGCAGTGAAGGACAGGGTGTTGTGGAGACCCAGTACTTC
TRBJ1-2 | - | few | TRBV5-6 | CASSLESGARSGYTF | TGTGCCAGCAGCTTGGAATCAGGTGCGCGTAGTGGCTACACCTTC
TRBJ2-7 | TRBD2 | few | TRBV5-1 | CASSLEGLAADYEQYF | TGCGCCAGCAGCTTGGAAGGACTAGCGGCAGATTACGAGCAGTACTTC
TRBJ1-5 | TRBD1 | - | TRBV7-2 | CASREGTGNQPQHF | TGTGCCAGCAGGGAAGGGACAGGCAATCAGCCCCAGCATTTT
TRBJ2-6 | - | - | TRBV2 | CASSEAPLWGEANGANVLTF | TGTGCCAGCAGTGAAGCACCACTTTGGGGAGAGGCAAACGGGGCCAACGTCCTGACTTTC
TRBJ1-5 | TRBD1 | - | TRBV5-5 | CASSTLLTGVNQPQHF | TGTGCCAGCAGCACCCTCCTGACAGGGGTCAATCAGCCCCAGCATTTT
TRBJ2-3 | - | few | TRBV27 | CASSLSTGAYTDTQYF | TGTGCCAGCAGTTTATCGACTGGGGCTTACACAGATACGCAGTATTTT
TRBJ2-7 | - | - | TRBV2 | CASSEVLSQQYF | TGTGCCAGCAGTGAAGTATTGAGCCAGCAGTACTTC
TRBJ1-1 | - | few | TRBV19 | CASSTGNRNTEAFF | TGTGCCAGTAGTACCGGTAACAGGAACACTGAAGCTTTCTTT
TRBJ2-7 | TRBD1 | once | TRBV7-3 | CASSFGQGREQYF | TGTGCCAGCAGCTTTGGACAGGGAAGGGAGCAGTACTTC
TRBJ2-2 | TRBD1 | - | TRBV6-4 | CASRRDRGNTGELFF | TGTGCCAGCAGAAGGGACAGGGGGAACACCGGGGAGCTGTTTTTT
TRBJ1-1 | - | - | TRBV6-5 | CASQDMTNTEAFF | TGTGCCTCCCAGGACATGACGAACACTGAAGCTTTCTTT
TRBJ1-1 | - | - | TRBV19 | CASRTAEFETSEAFF | TGTGCCAGTAGGACGGCCGAGTTCGAGACAAGCGAAGCTTTCTTT
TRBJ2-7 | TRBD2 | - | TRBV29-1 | CSVERGSGGSYEQYF | TGCAGCGTTGAAAGAGGTAGCGGGGGTTCCTACGAGCAGTACTTC
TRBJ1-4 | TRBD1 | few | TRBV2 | CASSEAGRGRNNEKLFF | TGTGCCAGCAGTGAAGCGGGCAGGGGGCGGAATAATGAAAAACTGTTTTTT
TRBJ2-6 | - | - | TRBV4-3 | CASSHLQGTGANVLTF | TGCGCCAGCAGCCACCTACAGGGTACTGGGGCCAACGTCCTGACTTTC
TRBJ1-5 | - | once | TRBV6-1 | CASSVGGASQPQHF | TGTGCCAGCAGTGTGGGGGGGGCTAGTCAGCCCCAGCATTTT
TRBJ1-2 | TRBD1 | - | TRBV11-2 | CASSLGPDRGSGYTF | TGTGCCAGCAGCTTAGGTCCCGACAGGGGGTCAGGCTACACCTTC
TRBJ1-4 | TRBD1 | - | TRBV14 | CASSQTGVGEKLFF | TGTGCCAGCAGCCAAACAGGGGTCGGAGAAAAACTGTTTTTT
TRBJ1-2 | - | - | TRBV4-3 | CASSQDAGKTYGYTF | TGCGCCAGCAGCCAAGATGCAGGCAAGACCTATGGCTACACCTTC
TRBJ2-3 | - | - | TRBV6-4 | CASSDSEGGGDTQYF | TGTGCCAGCAGTGACTCGGAGGGAGGAGGAGATACGCAGTATTTT
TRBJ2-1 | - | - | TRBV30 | CAWSRGANNEQFF | TGTGCCTGGTCCCGGGGTGCAAACAATGAGCAGTTCTTC
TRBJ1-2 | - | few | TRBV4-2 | CASSQDSGGDYGYTF | TGTGCCAGCAGCCAAGATAGCGGAGGGGACTATGGCTACACCTTC
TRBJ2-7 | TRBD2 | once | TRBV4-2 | CASSQDPAGDYEQYF | TGTGCCAGCAGCCAAGATCCGGCGGGAGACTACGAGCAGTACTTC
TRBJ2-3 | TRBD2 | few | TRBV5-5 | CASSFREATDTQYF | TGTGCCAGCAGCTTTCGGGAGGCCACAGATACGCAGTATTTT
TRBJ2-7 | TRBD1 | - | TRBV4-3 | CASSPGQAPPYEQYF | TGCGCCAGCAGCCCGGGACAGGCGCCACCCTACGAGCAGTACTTC
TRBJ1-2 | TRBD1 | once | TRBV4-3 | CASSQVGTGGELGYTF | TGCGCCAGCAGCCAAGTCGGGACAGGCGGGGAATTGGGCTACACCTTC
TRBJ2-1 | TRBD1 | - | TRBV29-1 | CSVGGASGQGHNEQFF | TGCAGCGTTGGGGGGGCGTCGGGACAGGGCCACAATGAGCAGTTCTTC
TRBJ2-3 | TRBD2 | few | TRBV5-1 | CASRLGSSGGAGADTQYF | TGCGCCAGCAGGCTCGGTTCTAGCGGGGGGGCCGGAGCAGATACGCAGTATTTT
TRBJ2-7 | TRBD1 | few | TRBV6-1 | CASSTGGATYEQYF | TGTGCCAGCAGCACAGGGGGCGCGACCTACGAGCAGTACTTC
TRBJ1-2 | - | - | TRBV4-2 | CASSDYQGNYGYTF | TGTGCCAGCAGCGATTACCAGGGTAACTATGGCTACACCTTC
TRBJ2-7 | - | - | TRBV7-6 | CASSWTDLHEQYF | TGTGCCAGCAGCTGGACAGATCTACACGAGCAGTACTTC
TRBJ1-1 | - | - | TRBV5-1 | CASSLGGKNEAFF | TGCGCCAGCAGCTTGGGCGGTAAGAATGAAGCTTTCTTT
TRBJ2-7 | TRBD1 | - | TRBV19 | CASSVGQGGFYEQYF | TGTGCCAGTAGTGTCGGACAGGGGGGATTCTACGAGCAGTACTTC
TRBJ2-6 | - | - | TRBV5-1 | CASSFYSGANVLTF | TGCGCCAGCAGCTTTTACTCTGGGGCCAACGTCCTGACTTTC